The rows below give T cell receptor beta chains drawn from one sample of a study of radiotherapy plus CTLA-4 blockade in lung cancer. Generated by immunoSEQ multiplex PCR, the TCRdb table keeps only in-frame clones and is missing some. The sample carries tens of thousands of clones, about four fifths recorded once. The source material was peripheral blood, sampled from a patient treated with radiotherapy plus ipilimumab. All receptors come from a human donor with non-small cell lung cancer who had stable disease on radiotherapy plus ipilimumab. Both conserved end residues are part of each CDR3. The D gene is left open where the match is weak. Clone size is given for some rows only: seen once, a few or many times, or a class if the clone is expanded.

cdr3_aa: CASSLLTTTDTQYF; cdr3_nt: TGTGCCAGCAGTTTACTGACTACGACAGATACGCAGTATTTT; j_call: TRBJ2-3; cdr3_length: 14; d_call: -; clone_size: -; v_call: TRBV28
cdr3_aa: CASSWGLADEQFF; cdr3_nt: TGTGCCAGCAGCTGGGGACTAGCCGATGAGCAGTTCTTC; j_call: TRBJ2-1; cdr3_length: 13; d_call: TRBD2; clone_size: -; v_call: TRBV11-1
cdr3_aa: CASRTRDRDFTGANVLTF; cdr3_nt: TGTGCCAGCAGGACCCGGGACAGGGACTTTACTGGGGCCAACGTCCTGACTTTC; j_call: TRBJ2-6; cdr3_length: 18; d_call: TRBD1; clone_size: -; v_call: TRBV28
cdr3_aa: CASRLSGSRDTQYF; cdr3_nt: TGTGCCAGCAGACTATCGGGCTCACGAGATACGCAGTATTTT; j_call: TRBJ2-3; cdr3_length: 14; d_call: -; clone_size: -; v_call: TRBV13
cdr3_aa: CASSQGGAVQETQYF; cdr3_nt: TGTGCCAGCAGCCAAGGGGGGGCGGTCCAAGAGACCCAGTACTTC; j_call: TRBJ2-5; cdr3_length: 15; d_call: -; clone_size: -; v_call: TRBV7-3
cdr3_aa: CASSSGGVPEKLFF; cdr3_nt: TGTGCCAGCAGCTCAGGGGGCGTACCTGAAAAACTGTTTTTT; j_call: TRBJ1-4; cdr3_length: 14; d_call: TRBD1; clone_size: once; v_call: TRBV5-4
cdr3_aa: CASSLRLGEQFF; cdr3_nt: TGCGCCAGCAGCTTGCGACTAGGTGAGCAGTTCTTC; j_call: TRBJ2-1; cdr3_length: 12; d_call: -; clone_size: -; v_call: TRBV5-1
cdr3_aa: CASSGRQGASHEQYF; cdr3_nt: TGTGCCAGCAGCGGCCGACAGGGGGCATCCCACGAGCAGTACTTC; j_call: TRBJ2-7; cdr3_length: 15; d_call: TRBD1; clone_size: once; v_call: TRBV7-2
cdr3_aa: CASSEGFGQGFEAFF; cdr3_nt: TGTGCCAGCAGTGAGGGGTTTGGACAGGGGTTTGAAGCTTTCTTT; j_call: TRBJ1-1; cdr3_length: 15; d_call: TRBD1; clone_size: -; v_call: TRBV6-1
cdr3_aa: CASSTLGQQGMDEQFF; cdr3_nt: TGTGCCAGCTCAACCCTGGGTCAACAGGGGATGGATGAGCAGTTCTTC; j_call: TRBJ2-1; cdr3_length: 16; d_call: TRBD1; clone_size: -; v_call: TRBV18
cdr3_aa: CASSLRQGARGNQPQHF; cdr3_nt: TGTGCCAGCAGTTTAAGACAGGGGGCGAGAGGCAATCAGCCCCAGCATTTT; j_call: TRBJ1-5; cdr3_length: 17; d_call: TRBD1; clone_size: few; v_call: TRBV28
cdr3_aa: CASTPYATGGASYGYTF; cdr3_nt: TGTGCCAGTACCCCCTACGCGACAGGGGGCGCAAGCTATGGCTACACCTTC; j_call: TRBJ1-2; cdr3_length: 17; d_call: TRBD1; clone_size: -; v_call: TRBV19
cdr3_aa: CASSVAGGGTGANEQFF; cdr3_nt: TGTGCCAGCAGCGTAGCTGGTGGTGGGACAGGGGCCAATGAGCAGTTCTTC; j_call: TRBJ2-1; cdr3_length: 17; d_call: TRBD1; clone_size: once; v_call: TRBV9
cdr3_aa: CASYSSGNTGELFF; cdr3_nt: TGTGCCAGCTATTCTAGCGGGAACACCGGGGAGCTGTTTTTT; j_call: TRBJ2-2; cdr3_length: 14; d_call: TRBD2; clone_size: -; v_call: TRBV6-5
cdr3_aa: CASSEMRGQRAFF; cdr3_nt: TGCGCCAGCAGTGAAATGAGGGGTCAACGAGCTTTCTTT; j_call: TRBJ1-1; cdr3_length: 13; d_call: -; clone_size: -; v_call: TRBV10-1
cdr3_aa: CASSRPGDRYEQYF; cdr3_nt: TGTGCCAGCTCACGGCCAGGGGACAGGTACGAGCAGTACTTC; j_call: TRBJ2-7; cdr3_length: 14; d_call: TRBD1; clone_size: once; v_call: TRBV18
cdr3_aa: CASSSGQAENSPLHF; cdr3_nt: TGCGCCAGCAGCTCCGGACAAGCTGAGAATTCACCCCTCCACTTT; j_call: TRBJ1-6; cdr3_length: 15; d_call: -; clone_size: -; v_call: TRBV5-1
cdr3_aa: CASSSGLAGVDTGELFF; cdr3_nt: TGCGCCAGCAGCTCGGGACTAGCGGGAGTCGACACCGGGGAGCTGTTTTTT; j_call: TRBJ2-2; cdr3_length: 17; d_call: TRBD2; clone_size: -; v_call: TRBV5-1
cdr3_aa: CASRPLRLTGGGETQYF; cdr3_nt: TGTGCCAGCCGCCCTTTACGGTTGACAGGGGGGGGAGAGACCCAGTACTTC; j_call: TRBJ2-5; cdr3_length: 17; d_call: TRBD1; clone_size: -; v_call: TRBV28
cdr3_aa: CASKSPGQFVYEQYF; cdr3_nt: TGTGCCAGCAAATCTCCGGGGCAATTCGTCTACGAGCAGTACTTC; j_call: TRBJ2-7; cdr3_length: 15; d_call: -; clone_size: -; v_call: TRBV28
cdr3_aa: CASSPGLAGAGGGEQFF; cdr3_nt: TGTGCCAGCAGCCCCGGACTAGCGGGAGCGGGGGGGGGAGAGCAGTTCTTC; j_call: TRBJ2-1; cdr3_length: 17; d_call: TRBD2; clone_size: once; v_call: TRBV7-6
cdr3_aa: CASSRKDLSDTQYF; cdr3_nt: TGTGCCAGCAGCCGAAAGGACTTGTCAGATACGCAGTATTTT; j_call: TRBJ2-3; cdr3_length: 14; d_call: -; clone_size: few; v_call: TRBV11-3
cdr3_aa: CASSPRPPGMGTGELFF; cdr3_nt: TGTGCTAGCAGCCCCAGGCCCCCGGGGATGGGCACCGGGGAGCTGTTTTTT; j_call: TRBJ2-2; cdr3_length: 17; d_call: -; clone_size: -; v_call: TRBV7-7
cdr3_aa: CASSDPGGETQYF; cdr3_nt: TGTGCCAGCAGTGACCCAGGGGGAGAGACCCAGTACTTC; j_call: TRBJ2-5; cdr3_length: 13; d_call: TRBD1; clone_size: once; v_call: TRBV28
cdr3_aa: CASSFARSLNEQFF; cdr3_nt: TGTGCCAGCAGTTTCGCCAGATCCCTCAATGAGCAGTTCTTC; j_call: TRBJ2-1; cdr3_length: 14; d_call: -; clone_size: once; v_call: TRBV27
cdr3_aa: CAWSSERGAVNEQFF; cdr3_nt: TGTGCCTGGAGTTCGGAGCGGGGGGCCGTGAATGAGCAGTTCTTC; j_call: TRBJ2-1; cdr3_length: 15; d_call: TRBD2; clone_size: -; v_call: TRBV30
cdr3_aa: CASSPDRENYEQYF; cdr3_nt: TGTGCCAGCAGTCCCGACAGGGAAAACTACGAGCAGTACTTC; j_call: TRBJ2-7; cdr3_length: 14; d_call: TRBD1; clone_size: few; v_call: TRBV6-6
cdr3_aa: CASSQDLVKGGWETQYF; cdr3_nt: TGTGCCAGCAGCCAAGATCTTGTTAAAGGGGGCTGGGAGACCCAGTACTTC; j_call: TRBJ2-5; cdr3_length: 17; d_call: TRBD1; clone_size: -; v_call: TRBV14
cdr3_aa: CASSVGTRADTQYF; cdr3_nt: TGTGCCAGCAGTGTAGGGACCAGGGCAGATACGCAGTATTTT; j_call: TRBJ2-3; cdr3_length: 14; d_call: -; clone_size: -; v_call: TRBV2
cdr3_aa: CASSYLQHEAFF; cdr3_nt: TGTGCCAGCAGCTACCTGCAGCATGAAGCTTTCTTT; j_call: TRBJ1-1; cdr3_length: 12; d_call: -; clone_size: -; v_call: TRBV7-8
cdr3_aa: CASSPTGKKNEKLFF; cdr3_nt: TGTGCCAGCTCACCTACTGGGAAGAAGAATGAAAAACTGTTTTTT; j_call: TRBJ1-4; cdr3_length: 15; d_call: -; clone_size: once; v_call: TRBV18
cdr3_aa: CASSLAGSNEKLFF; cdr3_nt: TGCGCCAGCAGCTTGGCGGGATCTAATGAAAAACTGTTTTTT; j_call: TRBJ1-4; cdr3_length: 14; d_call: -; clone_size: -; v_call: TRBV5-1
cdr3_aa: CARRDRGRVEAFF; cdr3_nt: TGTGCCCGGCGAGATCGGGGGCGGGTTGAAGCTTTCTTT; j_call: TRBJ1-1; cdr3_length: 13; d_call: -; clone_size: -; v_call: TRBV30
cdr3_aa: CASSFSFPFGETQYF; cdr3_nt: TGTGCCAGCAGCTTTTCCTTCCCCTTCGGGGAGACCCAGTACTTC; j_call: TRBJ2-5; cdr3_length: 15; d_call: -; clone_size: -; v_call: TRBV7-9
cdr3_aa: CASKGIEGGGYTF; cdr3_nt: TGTGCCAGCAAGGGGATCGAGGGCGGTGGCTACACCTTC; j_call: TRBJ1-2; cdr3_length: 13; d_call: -; clone_size: few; v_call: TRBV28
cdr3_aa: CASSLVGRGGYEQYF; cdr3_nt: TGTGCCAGCAGTTTAGTGGGCAGGGGGGGGTACGAGCAGTACTTC; j_call: TRBJ2-7; cdr3_length: 15; d_call: -; clone_size: -; v_call: TRBV28
cdr3_aa: CASSPGLAGGFDTQYF; cdr3_nt: TGTGCCAGCAGCCCAGGACTAGCGGGAGGATTTGATACGCAGTATTTT; j_call: TRBJ2-3; cdr3_length: 16; d_call: TRBD2; clone_size: -; v_call: TRBV7-9
cdr3_aa: CASSLGASKNIQYF; cdr3_nt: TGTGCCAGCAGCTTGGGGGCTTCCAAAAACATTCAGTACTTC; j_call: TRBJ2-4; cdr3_length: 14; d_call: -; clone_size: -; v_call: TRBV7-8
cdr3_aa: CASRPLAGEGGELFF; cdr3_nt: TGTGCCAGCAGACCTCTAGCGGGAGAGGGCGGGGAGCTGTTTTTT; j_call: TRBJ2-2; cdr3_length: 15; d_call: TRBD2; clone_size: -; v_call: TRBV6-5
cdr3_aa: CAISARIQETQYF; cdr3_nt: TGTGCCATCAGCGCCCGCATACAAGAGACCCAGTACTTC; j_call: TRBJ2-5; cdr3_length: 13; d_call: -; clone_size: -; v_call: TRBV10-3